This T cell receptor (beta chain) was identified in a study of blood T cells in healthy people across ages. Study-wide findings and caveats: Estimated diversity, derived from one million T cells, was regarded as an underestimate. Significant beta diversity loss was already apparent by age approximately 42, declining roughly linearly.

Primed by a sample-barcoded 5' primer and a J-beta primer mix, a second PCR proceeded for roughly 6 to 12 cycles. Each cDNA molecule, via a template-switch adaptor with 12 random nucleotides, was tagged. TCRdb ran MiXCR on the 5' RACE reads and lists one entry per CDR3 protein. The data show more than 450,000 distinct CDR3 sequences, 27% seen once. In terms of origin and age, donors were healthy Caucasian individuals from Russia aged roughly 6 to 95. This clonotype was found a few times. Its antigen is not identified. The V segment lost 0 bases and the J segment 2 bases; nucleotides outside the gene matches: 7. The CDR3 length is 16 residues. Per the germline V gene, CDR1 is MGHRA and CDR2 is YSYEKL. These data were likewise used in another study, on T cells of mothers and their children.

The receptor was isolated from a boy aged 2 to 10 in good health. The chain combines TRBV4-1 with TRBJ2-7, with 7 positions matching TRBD2. Input material: blood. The CDR3 sequence is CASSQDLADLPYEQYF. CDR3 DNA: TGCGCCAGCAGCCAAGACCTAGCGGACCTTCCCTACGAGCAGTACTTC.